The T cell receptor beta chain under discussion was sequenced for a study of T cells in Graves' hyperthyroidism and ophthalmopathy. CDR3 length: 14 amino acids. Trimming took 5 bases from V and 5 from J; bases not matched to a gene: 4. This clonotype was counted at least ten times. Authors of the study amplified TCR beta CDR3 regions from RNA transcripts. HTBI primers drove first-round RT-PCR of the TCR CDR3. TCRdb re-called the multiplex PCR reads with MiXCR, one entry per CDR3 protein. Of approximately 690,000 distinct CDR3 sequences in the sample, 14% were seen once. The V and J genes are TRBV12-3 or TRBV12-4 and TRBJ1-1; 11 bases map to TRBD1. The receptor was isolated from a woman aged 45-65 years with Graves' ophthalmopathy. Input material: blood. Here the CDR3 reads CASSRGTGGTEAFF. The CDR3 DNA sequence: TGTGCCAGCAGTCGCGGGACAGGGGGGACTGAAGCTTTCTTT.